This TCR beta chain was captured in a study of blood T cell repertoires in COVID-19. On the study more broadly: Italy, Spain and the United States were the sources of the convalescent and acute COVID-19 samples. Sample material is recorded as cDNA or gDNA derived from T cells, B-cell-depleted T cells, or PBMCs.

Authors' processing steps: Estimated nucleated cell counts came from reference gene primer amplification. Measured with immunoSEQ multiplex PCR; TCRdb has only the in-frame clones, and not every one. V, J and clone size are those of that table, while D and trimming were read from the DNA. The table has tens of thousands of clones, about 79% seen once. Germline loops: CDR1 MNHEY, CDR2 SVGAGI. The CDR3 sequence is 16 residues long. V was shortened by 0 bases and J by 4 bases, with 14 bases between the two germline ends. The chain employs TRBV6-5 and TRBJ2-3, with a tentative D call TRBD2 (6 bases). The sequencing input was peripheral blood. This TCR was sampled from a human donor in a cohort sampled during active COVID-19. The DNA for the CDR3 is TGTGCCAGCAGTTACTCGGCCGGGAGTGGGGCAGATACGCAGTATTTT. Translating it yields CASSYSAGSGADTQYF.